This record covers a single TCR beta chain. What it binds is unknown. Other DNA sequences within the sample encode an identical CDR3. These data are taken from a study of shared clonotypes between healthy human individuals. Across the study: Two women and a few men aged 18 to 49 served as donors. Study-wide findings and caveats: Blood alone was sampled, and tissue repertoires likely differ.

The germline CDR1 and CDR2 sequences are GTSNPN and SVGIG (reference sequence). V lost 2 bases and J lost 2, with 9 bases in between. The CDR3 is 13 residues long. Some clones are missing from TCRdb's copy, which holds only in-frame ones; the method was immunoSEQ multiplex PCR. Among 2 million to 3 million clones, under 95% were seen once, and the ten largest hold 0.35% to 0.45%. The origin of this receptor is a young man in good health. Some clones in this sample may be carry-over from other donors' samples. Sequencing was carried out using naive CD4+ T cells from PBMCs. As to subset: CD45RA+ positively selected. The rearrangement joins TRBV30 to TRBJ2-5; a possible D gene is TRBD2 (6 bases). CDR3 sequence: CAWSWGLQETQYF. CDR3 DNA: TGTGCCTGGAGTTGGGGACTTCAAGAGACCCAGTACTTC.